This TCR beta chain was observed in a study of human T cells and chemical hapten exposure. For the study at large: Across samples, TCR yields varied, mostly owing to small differences in pooled library volumes. Findings and caveats of the study: The count of PT1 expanded TCRs correlated positively with patch test score. Alopecia was present in the donors, so their immune response may differ from healthy people's.

TCRdb reprocessed the RACE reads via MiXCR and lists one record per CDR3 protein. The sample lists more than 65,000 distinct CDR3 sequences, under 13% seen once, with around 1.3% in the top ten. The time point was: patch test 1, 2 weeks after DPC sensitization. Treatment defined: therapeutic diphenylcyclopropenone sensitization with weekly scalp DPC. Unseparated into fractions, whole blood served as the source from which total RNA was extracted. The CDR3 contains 15 residues. Germline V gene sequence: CDR1 WSHSY, CDR2 SAAADI. Trimming shortened V by 2 bases and J by 2 bases, and 12 bases separated the two germline ends. As regards this clonotype: The antigen is undetermined.

The V gene is TRBV10-2, the J gene TRBJ1-1; tentatively, D is TRBD1 (5 bases). Specimen: whole blood, collected in connection with sensitization to the hapten diphenylcyclopropenone (DPC). This TCR was recovered from a woman aged 50 to 65 with alopecia areata. Some clones in this sample may be carry-over from other donors' samples. This CDR3 is CASSEVDRPNTEAFF. CDR3 bases: TGCGCCAGCAGTGAGGTAGACAGACCCAACACTGAAGCTTTCTTT.